The present TCR beta chain was sequenced within a study of cytomegalovirus exposure and HLA in healthy donors. General observations from the study: Most of the TCR beta V segments (in an earlier analysis) were productive either about 87% or about 30% of the time. Three CMV-associated chains proved CMV antigen-specific in vitro. Based on reports, TCR beta sequences accurately predicted HLA-A and HLA-B alleles for most subjects. What was likely a sequencing artifact was a cluster of highly shared sequence variants.

This clone was observed once. Its specificity is unknown. The CDR3 spans 12 residues. V was shortened by 8 bases and J by 5 bases, with 12 bases between the two germline ends. Germline CDR1 is LNHNV and CDR2 is YYDKDF (reference sequence). The primer mix had 60 Vbeta and 13 Jbeta primers. The method was immunoSEQ multiplex PCR; TCRdb's version includes in-frame clones alone and lacks a portion of them. The sample gives some 150,000 clones, 75% to 80% of which show up once; more than 4.5% is in the top ten. This receptor was taken from a woman in her 50s in good health and CMV-seronegative. Specimen: PBMCs. The chain uses TRBV15 and TRBJ1-2; possibly TRBD1 for D (6 bases). The chain's CDR3 is CATGGGPYGYTF. CDR3 DNA: TGTGCCACCGGGGGGGGCCCGTATGGCTACACCTTC.